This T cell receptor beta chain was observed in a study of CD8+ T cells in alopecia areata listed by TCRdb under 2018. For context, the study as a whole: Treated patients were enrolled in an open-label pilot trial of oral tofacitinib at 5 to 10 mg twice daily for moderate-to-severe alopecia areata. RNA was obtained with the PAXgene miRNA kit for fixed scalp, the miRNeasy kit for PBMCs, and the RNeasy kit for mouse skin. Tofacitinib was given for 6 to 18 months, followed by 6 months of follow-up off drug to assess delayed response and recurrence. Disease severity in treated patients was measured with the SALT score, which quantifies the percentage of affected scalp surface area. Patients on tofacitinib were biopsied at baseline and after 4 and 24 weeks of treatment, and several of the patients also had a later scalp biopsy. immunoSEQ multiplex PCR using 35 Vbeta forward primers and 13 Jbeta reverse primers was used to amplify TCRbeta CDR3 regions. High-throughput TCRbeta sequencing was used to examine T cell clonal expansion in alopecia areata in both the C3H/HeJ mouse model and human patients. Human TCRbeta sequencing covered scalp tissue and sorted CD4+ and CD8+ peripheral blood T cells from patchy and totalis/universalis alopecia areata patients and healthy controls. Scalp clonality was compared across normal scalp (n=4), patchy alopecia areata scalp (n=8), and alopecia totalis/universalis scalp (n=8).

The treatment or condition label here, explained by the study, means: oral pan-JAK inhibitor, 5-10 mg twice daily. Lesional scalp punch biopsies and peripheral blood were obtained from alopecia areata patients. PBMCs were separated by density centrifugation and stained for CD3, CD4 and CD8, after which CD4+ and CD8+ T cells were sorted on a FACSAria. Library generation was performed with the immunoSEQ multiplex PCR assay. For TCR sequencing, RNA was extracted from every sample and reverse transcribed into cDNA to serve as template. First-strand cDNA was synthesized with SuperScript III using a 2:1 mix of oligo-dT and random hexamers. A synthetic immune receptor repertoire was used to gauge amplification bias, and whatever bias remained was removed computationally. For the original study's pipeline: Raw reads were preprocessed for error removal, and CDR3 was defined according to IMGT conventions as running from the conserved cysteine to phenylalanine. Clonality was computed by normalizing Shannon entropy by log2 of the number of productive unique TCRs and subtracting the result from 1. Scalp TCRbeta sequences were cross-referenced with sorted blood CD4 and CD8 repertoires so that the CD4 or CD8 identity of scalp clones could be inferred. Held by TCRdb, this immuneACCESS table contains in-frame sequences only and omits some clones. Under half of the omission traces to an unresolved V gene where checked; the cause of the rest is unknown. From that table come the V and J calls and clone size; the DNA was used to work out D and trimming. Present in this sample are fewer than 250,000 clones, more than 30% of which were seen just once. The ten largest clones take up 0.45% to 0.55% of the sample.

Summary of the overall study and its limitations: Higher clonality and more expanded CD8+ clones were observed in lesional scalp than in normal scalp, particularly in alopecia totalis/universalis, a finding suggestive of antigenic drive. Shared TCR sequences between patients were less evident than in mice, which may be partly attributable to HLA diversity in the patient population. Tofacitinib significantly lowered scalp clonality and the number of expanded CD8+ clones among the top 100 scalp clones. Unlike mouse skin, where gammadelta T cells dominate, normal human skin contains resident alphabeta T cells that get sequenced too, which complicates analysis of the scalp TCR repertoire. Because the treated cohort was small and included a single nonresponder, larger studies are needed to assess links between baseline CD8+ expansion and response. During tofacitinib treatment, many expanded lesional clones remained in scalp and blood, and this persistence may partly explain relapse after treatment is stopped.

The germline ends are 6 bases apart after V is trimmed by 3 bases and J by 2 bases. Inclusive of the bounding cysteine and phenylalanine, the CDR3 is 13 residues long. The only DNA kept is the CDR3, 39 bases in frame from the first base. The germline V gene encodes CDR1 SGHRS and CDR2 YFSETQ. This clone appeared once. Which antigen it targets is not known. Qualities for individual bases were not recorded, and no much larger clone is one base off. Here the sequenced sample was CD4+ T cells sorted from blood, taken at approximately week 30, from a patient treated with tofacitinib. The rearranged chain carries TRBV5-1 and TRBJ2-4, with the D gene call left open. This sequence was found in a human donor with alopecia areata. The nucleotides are TGCGCCAGCAGCTCAATTTCCAAAAACATTCAGTACTTC. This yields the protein CASSSISKNIQYF.